This entry concerns a single T cell receptor (beta chain). This sample is drawn from a study of cytomegalovirus exposure and HLA in healthy donors. J gave up 7 bases and V 3 bases, and 15 bases lay outside the gene matches. Germline assignment: CDR1 SGHDN and CDR2 FVKESK. The CDR3 runs to 18 residues. Only in-frame clones appear in the TCRdb table, and some are missing; sequencing was by immunoSEQ multiplex PCR. The sample includes some 45,000 clones, around nine tenths of them seen just once. The sequenced material came from PBMCs. The clonotype comes from a man in his late teens or twenties in good health and CMV-seronegative. The chain couples TRBV14 to TRBJ2-1; 10 bases are shared with TRBD1. CDR3 amino acids: CASSQLGTTGGVRNEQFF. CDR3 bases: TGTGCCAGCAGCCAGCTCGGAACGACAGGGGGCGTGAGGAATGAGCAGTTCTTC. The full variable domain, completed using reference TRBV14 and TRBJ2-1, is EAGVTQFPSHSVIEKGQTVTLRCDPISGHDNLYWYRRVMGKEIKFLLHFVKESKQDESGMPNNRFLAERTGGTYSTLKVQPAELEDSGVYFCASSQLGTTGGVRNEQFFGPGTRLTVL.